This TCR beta chain is from a study of OX40 agonist ivuxolimab in advanced cancers. Data came from immunoSEQ multiplex PCR; TCRdb stores just in-frame clones and leaves some out. Counted here are approximately 92,000 clones, less than 95% occurring once; the ten biggest clones make up around 0.17%. V shed 3 bases and J shed 0 bases, with 15 bases lying between them. Germline assignment: CDR1 SGHAT and CDR2 FQNNGV. CDR3 length: 17 amino acids. This clonotype was sampled from an adult with an advanced solid tumor such as melanoma, head and neck, liver or kidney cancer. The specimen comprised CD4+ or CD8+ T cells sorted from blood, sampled in a trial of the OX40 agonist ivuxolimab. The V gene is TRBV11-2, the J gene TRBJ1-3; a possible D gene is TRBD1 (6 bases). The CDR3 loop reads CASSFSWGRGSGNTIYF. DNA for the CDR3: TGTGCCAGCAGCTTCTCATGGGGCAGGGGCTCTGGAAACACCATATATTTT.